The 3 T cell receptor beta chains below were found in one sample sequenced in a study of CD8 T cells in ankylosing spondylitis. Findings and limits, study-wide: Roughly eight highly homologous variants formed a TCR beta motif that appeared characteristic of ankylosing spondylitis blood.

MiXCR, run by TCRdb on the 5' RACE reads, gives a single entry per CDR3 protein. The sample lists roughly 300,000 distinct CDR3 sequences, 7% to 9% seen once, with roughly 14% in the top ten. Their antigens are not known. Sample: blood, either unsorted or a sorted T cell fraction (not recorded which). The receptors shown here come from a male donor with ankylosing spondylitis.

This clonotype was picked up a small number of times. The chain joins TRBV10-3 to TRBJ2-7; D is perhaps TRBD1 or TRBD2 (5 bases each). Germline V CDR1 and CDR2: ENHRY, SYGVKD. The CDR3 spans 10 residues. V dropped 10 bases and J dropped 10 bases, with 14 bases sitting between them. CDR3 residues: CATRDGLQYF. The CDR3 nucleotides read TGTGCCACCCGGGACGGGCTCCAGTACTTC.

V usage is TRBV6-6 and J usage is TRBJ1-5; D remains unclear. Looked up from germline, CDR1 is MNHNY and CDR2 is SVGAGI (reference sequence). The CDR3 has 11 amino acids. Trimming took 7 bases from V and 6 from J, leaving 7 bases between them. CDR3 nucleotides: TGTGCCAGCAATTCAGGTCAGCCCCAGCATTTT. It is translated as CASNSGQPQHF.

The V call is TRBV5-6, the J call TRBJ2-1, with unresolved D. V was cut by 4 bases and J by 0 bases, with 14 bases left in between. The CDR3 extends over 16 amino acids. Looked up from germline, CDR1 is SGHDT and CDR2 is YYEEEE. CDR3 amino acids: CASSLRLRASYNEQFF. The CDR3 DNA sequence: TGTGCCAGCAGCCTGAGACTGCGAGCCTCCTACAATGAGCAGTTCTTC.